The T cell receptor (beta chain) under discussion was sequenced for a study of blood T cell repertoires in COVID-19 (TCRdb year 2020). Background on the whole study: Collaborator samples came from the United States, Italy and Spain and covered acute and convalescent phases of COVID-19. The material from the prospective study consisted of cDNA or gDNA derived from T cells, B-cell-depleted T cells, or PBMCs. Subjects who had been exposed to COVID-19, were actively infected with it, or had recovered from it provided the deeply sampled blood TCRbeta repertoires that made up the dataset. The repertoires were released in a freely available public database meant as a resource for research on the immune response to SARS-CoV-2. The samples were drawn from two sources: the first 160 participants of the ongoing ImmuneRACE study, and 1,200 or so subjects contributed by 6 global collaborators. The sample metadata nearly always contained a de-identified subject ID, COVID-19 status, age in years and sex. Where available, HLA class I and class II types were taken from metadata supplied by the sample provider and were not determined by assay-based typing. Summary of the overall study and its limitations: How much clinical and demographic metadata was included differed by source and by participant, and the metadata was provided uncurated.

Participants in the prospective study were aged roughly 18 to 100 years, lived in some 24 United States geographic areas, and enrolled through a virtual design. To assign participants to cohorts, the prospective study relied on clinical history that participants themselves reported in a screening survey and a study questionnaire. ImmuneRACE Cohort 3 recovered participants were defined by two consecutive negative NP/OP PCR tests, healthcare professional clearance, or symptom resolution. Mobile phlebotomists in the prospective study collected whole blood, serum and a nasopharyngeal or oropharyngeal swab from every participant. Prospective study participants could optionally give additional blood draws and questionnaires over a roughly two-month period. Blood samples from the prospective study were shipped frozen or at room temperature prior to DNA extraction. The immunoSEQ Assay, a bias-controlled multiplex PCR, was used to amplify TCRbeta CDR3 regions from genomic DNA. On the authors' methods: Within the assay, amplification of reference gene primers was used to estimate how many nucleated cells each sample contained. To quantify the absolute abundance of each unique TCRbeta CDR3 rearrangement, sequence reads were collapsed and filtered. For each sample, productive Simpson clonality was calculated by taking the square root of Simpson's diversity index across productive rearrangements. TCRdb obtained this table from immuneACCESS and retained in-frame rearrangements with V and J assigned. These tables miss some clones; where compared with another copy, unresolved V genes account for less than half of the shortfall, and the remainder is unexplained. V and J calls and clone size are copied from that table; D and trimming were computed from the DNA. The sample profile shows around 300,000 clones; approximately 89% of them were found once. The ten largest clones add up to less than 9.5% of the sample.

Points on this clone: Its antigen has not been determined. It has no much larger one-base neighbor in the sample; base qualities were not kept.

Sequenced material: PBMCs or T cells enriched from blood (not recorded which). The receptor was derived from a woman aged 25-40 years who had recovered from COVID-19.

Read as DNA, the sequence is TGTGCCAGCAGGATACAGGGGGATACTGAAGCTTTCTTT. This yields the protein CASRIQGDTEAFF. The chain was built from TRBV7-3 and TRBJ1-1, and TRBD1 matches 8 of the central bases. Trimming removed 6 bases from V and 5 bases from J; the gene matches leave 5 bases unexplained. From its cysteine to its phenylalanine, the CDR3 spans 13 amino acids. Only the CDR3 DNA stays, 39 bases, in frame from base 1. The germline V gene sets CDR1 to SGHTA and CDR2 to FQGTGA. Here the CDR3 is joined to the reference TRBV7-3 and TRBJ1-1 genes, and the full variable domain is: GAGVSQTPSNKVTEKGKYVELRCDPISGHTALYWYRQSLGQGPEFLIYFQGTGAADDSGLPNDRFFAVRPEGSVSTLKIQRTERGDSAVYLCASRIQGDTEAFFGQGTRLTVV.